The 23 T cell receptor beta chains presented below share a single source sample, sequenced in a study of blood T cell repertoires in COVID-19 (dated by TCRdb to about 2020). Libraries were built with the immunoSEQ multiplex PCR assay. The table comes from immuneACCESS by way of TCRdb, which keeps in-frame sequences with V and J called. Part of the clones is missing from these tables; in studies checked, under half for an unresolved V gene and the rest for unknown reasons. Within this sample are 300,000 to 450,000 clones, with approximately 81% of them counted one time only. 3.5% to 4% of the sample goes to the ten largest clones. The source material was peripheral blood. The receptors here all came from a woman aged 18 to 35 with acute or convalescent COVID-19.

The chain is built from TRBV6-5 and TRBJ1-2, with 7 bases lining up with TRBD1. The ends lost 5 bases at V and 8 bases at J; junction bases unmatched: 5. This CDR3 has 12 residues. Germline CDR1 and CDR2: MNHEY and SVGAGI. CDR3 in amino acids: CASSRQGEGYTF. The CDR3 DNA reads as TGTGCCAGCAGTAGACAGGGAGAGGGCTACACCTTC.

The chain is built from TRBV9 and TRBJ2-3; TRBD1 matches 8 bases. CDR3 length equals 14 residues. Germline CDR1 SGDLS, CDR2 YYNGEE. Trimming took 6 bases from V and 8 from J; bases not matched to a gene: 11. The CDR3 sequence is CASKGRQGSGTQYF. DNA of the CDR3: TGTGCCAGCAAGGGTCGACAGGGGTCGGGTACGCAGTATTTT. Using reference TRBV9 and TRBJ2-3 for the parts outside the CDR3, the full variable domain is DSGVTQTPKHLITATGQRVTLRCSPRSGDLSVYWYQQSLDQGLQFLIQYYNGEERAKGNILERFSAQQFPDLHSELNLSSLELGDSALYFCASKGRQGSGTQYFGPGTRLTVL.

The chain has TRBV6-4 and TRBJ2-2; D uncertain. Trimming left V 2 bases short and J 2 bases short, with 9 bases between. Germline V gene lookup returns CDR1 MRHNA and CDR2 SNTAGT. The CDR3 totals 15 residues. In DNA, the CDR3 is TGTGCCAGCAGTGACGGAACAGCTAACACCGGGGAGCTGTTTTTT. As protein: CASSDGTANTGELFF.

The V and J genes are TRBV4-2 and TRBJ2-2, with 9 bases lining up with TRBD2. The CDR3 loop spans 17 amino acids. The V gene end was trimmed by 7 bases and the J gene end by 3 bases; junction bases not matched to a gene: 12. The V gene's germline CDR1 is LGHNA and CDR2 YNFKEQ. The CDR3 spells CASNLGGLAGYTGELFF. In nucleotides, the CDR3 is TGTGCCAGCAACCTAGGGGGGCTAGCGGGATACACCGGGGAGCTGTTTTTT.

This clone has a handful of counts. This chain connects TRBV9 to TRBJ2-7; D gene uncertain. Trimming pared 0 bases from V and 5 bases from J, leaving 12 bases between. The V gene's germline CDR1 is SGDLS and CDR2 YYNGEE. CDR3 length equals 14 residues. The CDR3 bases are TGTGCCAGCAGCGTAGAGCAAGGTAGCAACGAGCAGTACTTC. Protein sequence: CASSVEQGSNEQYF.

V is TRBV7-9 and J is TRBJ2-3; weak D call: TRBD2 (6 bases). The germline CDR1 and CDR2 sequences are SEHNR and FQNEAQ (reference sequence). V lost 3 bases to trimming and J lost 5 bases, with 12 bases between them. The CDR3 covers 14 residues. The CDR3 reads CASSLFTGEDTQYF. The CDR3 DNA reads TGTGCCAGCAGCTTGTTTACGGGAGAAGATACGCAGTATTTT.

J is TRBJ2-7 and V is TRBV24-1, with TRBD1 matching 12 bases. There are 16 residues in the CDR3. J was trimmed by 5 bases and V by 3 bases; bases with no gene match: 7. Germline lookup yields CDR1 KGHDR and CDR2 SFDVKD. CDR3: CATSDPGTGGDDEQYF. The CDR3 DNA sequence: TGTGCCACCAGTGATCCTGGGACAGGGGGCGACGACGAGCAGTACTTC.

The genes are TRBV27 and TRBJ1-5; the D gene is possibly TRBD1 (6 bases). The CDR3 is 15 amino acids. Germline V CDR1 and CDR2: MNHEY, SMNVEV (reference sequence). V lost 6 bases and J lost 1, with 13 bases in between. The CDR3 sequence: CASRRGTSSNQPQHF. The CDR3 DNA is TGTGCCAGCAGGAGAGGGACATCCAGCAATCAGCCCCAGCATTTT.

The CDR3, as DNA: TGTGCCAGCAGTGAAGAGACAGGGCTTTGGTATTTGACTGAAGCTTTCTTT. This codes for CASSEETGLWYLTEAFF. The chain combines TRBV6-1 with TRBJ1-1; TRBD1 matches 7 bases. This CDR3 contains 17 residues. J gave up 5 bases and V 1 base, and 13 bases lay outside the gene matches. Germline V gives CDR1 MNHNS, CDR2 SASEGT.

The chain carries TRBV28 and TRBJ1-4, with 7 bases identical to TRBD1. This CDR3 comprises 15 residues. The J segment lost 5 bases and the V segment lost 7 bases, leaving 10 bases of the junction unmatched. Looked up from germline, CDR1 is MDHEN and CDR2 is SYDVKM. CDR3 bases: TGTGCCAGCATTCTCTCGGGACAGACGAATGAAAAACTGTTTTTT. This gives the protein CASILSGQTNEKLFF.

V is TRBV7-2 and J is TRBJ1-2, with D tentatively TRBD1 (5 bases). Trimming removed 2 bases from V and 5 bases from J, with 6 bases in between. The CDR3 has 12 residues. The germline gives CDR1 SGHTA, CDR2 FQGNSA. In nucleotides, the CDR3 is TGTGCCAGCAGCTTACAGGGTTATGGCTACACCTTC. Amino acid sequence: CASSLQGYGYTF.

The chain has TRBV30 and TRBJ1-5; no reliable D call. Germline V gene sequence: CDR1 GTSNPN, CDR2 SVGIG (reference sequence). With 2 bases removed from V and 0 bases from J, the gap between germline ends came to 14 bases. The CDR3 has 16 residues. CDR3 amino acids: CAWSSAGINSNQPQHF. CDR3 sequence (DNA): TGTGCCTGGAGTTCGGCGGGCATCAATAGCAATCAGCCCCAGCATTTT.

The rearrangement joins TRBV19 to TRBJ1-2; no firm D call. Germline V gene sequence: CDR1 LNHDA, CDR2 SQIVND (reference sequence). The CDR3 spans 13 residues. Trimming took 5 bases from V and 2 from J, leaving 9 bases between them. CDR3 bases: TGTGCCAGTAGTGTGCAACTCAACTATGGCTACACCTTC. It is translated as CASSVQLNYGYTF.

This sequence joins TRBV19 and TRBJ1-2; D gene uncertain. Trimming cost V 0 bases and J 8 bases, with 19 bases left between them. CDR3 length equals 16 residues. Germline-derived CDR1 and CDR2 are LNHDA and SQIVND (reference sequence). The CDR3 DNA sequence: TGTGCCAGTAGTATAGATAGCCCAACCTACGCCCGCGGCTACACCTTC. Translated, it gives CASSIDSPTYARGYTF.

The chain employs TRBV14 and TRBJ2-3; weak D call: TRBD2 (6 bases). Trimming took off 4 bases at V and 3 bases at J, with 8 bases between the two ends. Germline V gene lookup returns CDR1 SGHDN and CDR2 FVKESK. The CDR3 extends over 13 amino acids. The DNA of the CDR3 is TGTGCCAGCAGCCCGGGAGAAACAGATACGCAGTATTTT. This codes for CASSPGETDTQYF.

The gene calls are TRBV4-2 and TRBJ1-2; possibly TRBD1 for D (5 bases). The V gene lost 2 bases and the J gene lost 7 bases, with 20 bases spanning the gap. This CDR3 contains 16 residues. The germline CDR1 and CDR2 sequences are LGHNA and YNFKEQ. The CDR3, as DNA: TGTGCCAGCAGCCAAAACGCAGGGTTCCGCGCGATTGGCTACACCTTC. Residues: CASSQNAGFRAIGYTF.

This chain joins TRBV2 and TRBJ1-2; 8 nucleotides align to TRBD1. V gave up 5 bases and J gave up 1 base; unmatched junction bases: 6. Germline V gene data show CDR1 as SNHLY and CDR2 as FYNNEI. This CDR3 is built from 15 residues. The CDR3 nucleotides are TGTGCCAGCAGTCTTAACAGGGGGGGTAACTATGGCTACACCTTC. It encodes CASSLNRGGNYGYTF.

Written as DNA, the CDR3 is TGTGCCAGCAGCTGGAGCTCGGGACAGAACTATGGCTACACCTTC. Its translation is CASSWSSGQNYGYTF. The rearrangement joins TRBV5-4 to TRBJ1-2, with TRBD1 matching 7 bases. Trimming removed 3 bases from V and 2 bases from J; junction bases left unmatched: 7. Looked up from germline, CDR1 is SGHNT and CDR2 is YYREEE (reference sequence). CDR3 length equals 15 residues. Full variable domain (remainder filled in from reference TRBV5-4 and TRBJ1-2): ETGVTQSPTHLIKTRGQQVTLRCSSQSGHNTVSWYQQALGQGPQFIFQYYREEENGRGNFPPRFSGLQFPNYSSELNVNALELDDSALYLCASSWSSGQNYGYTFGSGTRLTVV.

The rearrangement links TRBV2 to TRBJ1-4; tentatively, D is TRBD1 (6 bases). Germline V gives CDR1 SNHLY, CDR2 FYNNEI. CDR3 size: 14 residues. Trimming removed 3 bases at V and 5 bases at J, with 10 bases between. The CDR3 is CASSEGQRNEKLFF. CDR3 nucleotide sequence: TGTGCCAGCAGTGAGGGACAACGGAATGAAAAACTGTTTTTT.

This chain connects TRBV11-2 to TRBJ1-2; maybe TRBD1 (6 bases). The length of the CDR3 is 16 residues. The V and J ends lost 0 bases and 4 bases respectively, with 15 bases between them. The germline V gene encodes CDR1 SGHAT and CDR2 FQNNGV. CDR3 protein: CASSLDDRPWVYGYTF. The CDR3, as DNA: TGTGCCAGCAGCTTAGATGACAGGCCTTGGGTCTATGGCTACACCTTC.

This clone was found a few times. The rearrangement uses TRBV27 and TRBJ1-2; D is unclear. This CDR3 has 15 residues. Germline CDR1 reads MNHEY; CDR2 reads SMNVEV (reference sequence). V was cut by 2 bases and J by 4 bases, with 14 bases left in between. In DNA, the CDR3 is TGTGCCAGCAGTTTAGAGGGAAAGTGGGCCTATGGCTACACCTTC. Its protein product is CASSLEGKWAYGYTF.

J is TRBJ1-6 and V is TRBV14; 10 positions match TRBD1. Per the germline V gene, CDR1 is SGHDN and CDR2 is FVKESK. The CDR3 is made up of 15 amino acids. V lost 1 base and J lost 10; bases outside the gene matches: 4. CDR3 sequence (DNA): TGTGCCAGCAGCCAAGGACAGGGGGCAGCATCACCCCTCCACTTT. It encodes CASSQGQGAASPLHF.

The rearrangement uses TRBV19 and TRBJ1-2, with 7 bases that match TRBD1. Losses at the gene ends were 5 bases for V and 6 bases for J; bases not matched to a gene: 9. The V gene's germline CDR1 is LNHDA and CDR2 SQIVND (reference sequence). This CDR3 has 14 amino acids. The CDR3 loop is CASSPGTEGDGYTF. CDR3 nucleotides: TGTGCCAGTAGTCCAGGGACAGAGGGGGATGGCTACACCTTC.